Presented here are 9 T cell receptor beta chains from one specimen sequenced in a study of blood T cell repertoires in COVID-19. Here immunoSEQ multiplex PCR was the method, and the copy in TCRdb shows in-frame clones only, minus some. Of some 150,000 clones detected, about 77% appear once; the ten largest clones hold roughly 4.5%. The specimen was peripheral blood. All receptors come from a man aged 55 to 70 with acute or convalescent COVID-19.

This clone appeared a single time. V and J are TRBV19 and TRBJ2-7; 8 bases fit TRBD2. The CDR3 covers 14 residues. Unmatched junction bases numbered 5, after V lost 0 bases and J lost 7 bases. The germline V gene has CDR1 LNHDA and CDR2 SQIVND (reference sequence). CDR3 amino acids: CASSIDHGRGEQYF. The DNA of the CDR3 is TGTGCCAGTAGTATAGACCACGGGAGGGGTGAGCAGTACTTC.

CDR3: CASSLQGVAEAFF. CDR3 bases: TGTGCCAGCAGCTTGCAAGGGGTAGCTGAAGCTTTCTTT. The genes are TRBV5-4 and TRBJ1-1; tentative D call: TRBD1 (5 bases). V gave up 1 base and J gave up 6 bases, with 10 bases separating them. CDR1 is SGHNT, CDR2 YYREEE, per germline (reference sequence). This CDR3 contains 13 residues.

This clone was counted a few times. The chain employs TRBV29-1 and TRBJ1-1; D unresolved. The CDR3 is 15 residues long. In germline, CDR1 is SQVTM, CDR2 ANQGSEA. Trimming took 0 bases from V and 2 from J, leaving 13 bases between them. Here the CDR3 DNA reads TGCAGCGTTGAAGATCCGGAGAAGGAAAACACTGAAGCTTTCTTT. Protein sequence: CSVEDPEKENTEAFF.

This sequence joins TRBV19 and TRBJ1-4; 8 bases line up with TRBD1. With V trimmed by 3 bases and J by 3 bases, 6 bases remained unmatched. This CDR3 contains 16 residues. CDR1 and CDR2 (germline): LNHDA, SQIVND (reference sequence). The CDR3 coding sequence is TGTGCCAGTAGTATCGACGACAGGGGCTCTAATGAAAAACTGTTTTTT. Translating gives CASSIDDRGSNEKLFF.

V usage is TRBV21-1 and J usage is TRBJ2-7; TRBD2, the table's D call, lacks a check against the DNA. TRBV21-1 is assigned pseudogene status. The CDR3 extends over 15 amino acids. This CDR3 is CASSSSGRDSYEQYF. In nucleotides, the CDR3 is TGTGCCAGCAGCAGTAGCGGGAGGGACTCCTACGAGCAGTACTTC.

The chain is built from TRBV5-1 and TRBJ2-2; tentatively, D is TRBD1 (6 bases). Trimming removed 2 bases from V and 1 base from J, with 9 bases in between. CDR3 length: 15 residues. Per the germline V gene, CDR1 is SGHRS and CDR2 is YFSETQ. Written as DNA, the CDR3 is TGCGCCAGCAGCTTACAGGGCCAGAACACCGGGGAGCTGTTTTTT. Translated: CASSLQGQNTGELFF.

V gene TRBV5-8 combines with J gene TRBJ2-3; D is unclear. Deletions cut 4 bases from V and 0 bases from J, with 12 bases between. Germline V CDR1 and CDR2: SGHTS, YDEGEE. The CDR3 covers 15 residues. The CDR3 DNA follows: TGTGCCAGCAGCCTCCAACTACCCAGCACAGATACGCAGTATTTT. It encodes CASSLQLPSTDTQYF.

The rearrangement links TRBV19 to TRBJ1-5; D is ambiguous. The CDR3 loop spans 13 amino acids. From germline, CDR1 is LNHDA and CDR2 SQIVND (reference sequence). Trimming stripped 2 bases from V and 7 bases from J, with 9 bases between. CDR3 in DNA: TGTGCCAGTAGTATAATAGGAGGACAGCCCCAGCATTTT. Its protein product is CASSIIGGQPQHF.

The CDR3 bases are TGTGCCAGCAGCCCGGAGCTAGCGGGAGGGAAGACCCAGTACTTC. It specifies CASSPELAGGKTQYF. This sequence joins TRBV7-2 and TRBJ2-5; TRBD2 matches at 12 bases. Germline CDR1 reads SGHTA; CDR2 reads FQGNSA. CDR3 length: 15 amino acids. With 5 bases clipped from V and 6 bases from J, the junction kept 7 bases outside the gene matches.